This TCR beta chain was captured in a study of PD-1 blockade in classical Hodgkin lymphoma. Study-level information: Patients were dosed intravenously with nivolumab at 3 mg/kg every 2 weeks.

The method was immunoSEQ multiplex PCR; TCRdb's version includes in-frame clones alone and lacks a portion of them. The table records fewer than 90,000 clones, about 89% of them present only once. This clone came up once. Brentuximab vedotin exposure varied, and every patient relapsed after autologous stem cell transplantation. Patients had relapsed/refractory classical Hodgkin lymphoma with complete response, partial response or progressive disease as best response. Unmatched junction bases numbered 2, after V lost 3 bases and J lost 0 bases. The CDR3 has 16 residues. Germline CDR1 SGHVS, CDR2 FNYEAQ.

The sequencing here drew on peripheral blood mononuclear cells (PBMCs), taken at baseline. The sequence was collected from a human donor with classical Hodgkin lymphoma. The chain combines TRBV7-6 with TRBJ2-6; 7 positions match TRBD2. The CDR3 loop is CASSLGGSSGANVLTF. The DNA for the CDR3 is TGTGCCAGCAGCTTGGGCGGGAGCTCTGGGGCCAACGTCCTGACTTTC.